The clone carrying this T cell receptor beta chain was seen more than once but under ten times. Sequencing used immunoSEQ multiplex PCR; TCRdb keeps in-frame clones, though not all of them. This sample has about 56,000 clones; about 80% occur once, and the top ten carry roughly 3.7%. Sampling times: baseline, cycle 4 day 1, cycle 7 day 1. These data come from a study of OX40 agonist ivuxolimab in advanced cancers. With V trimmed by 5 bases and J by 8 bases, 6 bases remained unmatched. Per germline, CDR1 SQVTM and CDR2 ANQGSEA. The CDR3 is 12 residues long. The sequencing here drew on CD4+ or CD8+ T cells sorted from blood, taken in a trial of the OX40 agonist ivuxolimab. The chain combines TRBV29-1 with TRBJ1-2; 9 bases agree with TRBD1. The clonotype was recovered from an adult with an advanced solid tumor such as melanoma, head and neck, liver or kidney cancer. In DNA, the CDR3 is TGCAGCGTTCCGGACAGGGGTGGAGGCTACACCTTC. This sequence encodes CSVPDRGGGYTF.